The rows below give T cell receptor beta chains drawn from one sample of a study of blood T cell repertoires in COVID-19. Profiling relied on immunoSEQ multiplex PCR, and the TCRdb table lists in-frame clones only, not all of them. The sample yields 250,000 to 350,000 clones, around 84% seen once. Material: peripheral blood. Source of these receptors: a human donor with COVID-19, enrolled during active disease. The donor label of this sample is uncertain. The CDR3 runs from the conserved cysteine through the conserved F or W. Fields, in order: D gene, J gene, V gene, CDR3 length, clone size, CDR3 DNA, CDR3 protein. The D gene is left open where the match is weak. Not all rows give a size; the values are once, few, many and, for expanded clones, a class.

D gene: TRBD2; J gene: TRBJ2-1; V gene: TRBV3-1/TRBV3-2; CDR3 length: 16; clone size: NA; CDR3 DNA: TGTGCCAGCAGCCCACCCTTCGCGGGAGCGAGAAATGAGCAGTTCTTC; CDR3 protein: CASSPPFAGARNEQFF
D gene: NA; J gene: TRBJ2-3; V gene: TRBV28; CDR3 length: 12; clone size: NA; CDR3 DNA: TGTGCCAGCGGGACTTACACAGATACGCAGTATTTT; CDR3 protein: CASGTYTDTQYF
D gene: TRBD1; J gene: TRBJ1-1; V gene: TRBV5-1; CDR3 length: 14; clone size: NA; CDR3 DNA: TGCGCCAGCAGCTCGGACAGGGGGATGACTGAAGCTTTCTTT; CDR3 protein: CASSSDRGMTEAFF
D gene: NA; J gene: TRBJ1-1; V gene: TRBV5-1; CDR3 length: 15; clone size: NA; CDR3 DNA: TGCGCCAGCAGCTTGGCCAGGGGCAGGGGCACTGAAGCTTTCTTT; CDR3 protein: CASSLARGRGTEAFF
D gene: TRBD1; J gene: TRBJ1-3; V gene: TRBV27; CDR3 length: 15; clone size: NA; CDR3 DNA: TGTGCCAGCAGTCCTCGACAGGGAAAGGCGAACACCATATATTTT; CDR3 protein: CASSPRQGKANTIYF
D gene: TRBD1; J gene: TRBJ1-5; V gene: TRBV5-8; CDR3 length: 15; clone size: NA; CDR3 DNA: TGTGCCAGCAGCTTGTTCGACAGGGAAAATCAGCCCCAGCATTTT; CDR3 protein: CASSLFDRENQPQHF
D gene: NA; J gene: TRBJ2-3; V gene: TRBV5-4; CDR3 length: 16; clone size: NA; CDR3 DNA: TGTGCCAGCAGCTCTCGACAGGCCGGTGGCACAGATACGCAGTATTTT; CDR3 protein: CASSSRQAGGTDTQYF
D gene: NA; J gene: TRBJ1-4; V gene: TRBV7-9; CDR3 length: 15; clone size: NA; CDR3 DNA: TGTGCCAGCAGCTTAGAGGCGGGTTTGGATGAAAAACTGTTTTTT; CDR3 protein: CASSLEAGLDEKLFF
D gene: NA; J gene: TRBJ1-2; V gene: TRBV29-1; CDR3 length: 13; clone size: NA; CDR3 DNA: TGCAGCGTTGAAGATCGACAGAAGGGTGGCTACACCTTC; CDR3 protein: CSVEDRQKGGYTF
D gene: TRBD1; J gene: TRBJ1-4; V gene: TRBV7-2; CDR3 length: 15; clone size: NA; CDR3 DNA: TGTGCCAGCAGCTTAGTGGGGACAGAACCAGAAAAACTGTTTTTT; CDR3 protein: CASSLVGTEPEKLFF
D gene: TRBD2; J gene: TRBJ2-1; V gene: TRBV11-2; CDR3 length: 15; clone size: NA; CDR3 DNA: TGTGCCAGCAGCCGAACTAGCGGAGCCTACAATGAGCAGTTCTTC; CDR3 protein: CASSRTSGAYNEQFF
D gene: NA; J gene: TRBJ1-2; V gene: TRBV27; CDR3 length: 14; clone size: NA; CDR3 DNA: TGTGCCAGCAGCCCAGGGTCAGCTAACTATGGCTACACCTTC; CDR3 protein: CASSPGSANYGYTF
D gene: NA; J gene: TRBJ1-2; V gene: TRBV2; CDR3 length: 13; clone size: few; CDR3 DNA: TGTGCCAGCAGCACGGACGGGGACTATGGCTACACCTTC; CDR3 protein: CASSTDGDYGYTF
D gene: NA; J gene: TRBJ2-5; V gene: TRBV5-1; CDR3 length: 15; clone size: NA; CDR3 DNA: TGCGCCAGCAGCTTCACTCCAGGGGTTCAAGAGACCCAGTACTTC; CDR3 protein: CASSFTPGVQETQYF
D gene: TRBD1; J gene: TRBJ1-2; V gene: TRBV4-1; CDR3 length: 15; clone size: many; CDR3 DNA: TGCGCCAGCAGCGCGGGGGACAGGGAGAACTATGGCTACACCTTC; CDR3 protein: CASSAGDRENYGYTF
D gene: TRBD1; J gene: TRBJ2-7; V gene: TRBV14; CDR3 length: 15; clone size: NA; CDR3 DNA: TGTGCCAGCAGCCAAGACCCGAACCTGGACAGGGGAAGGTACTTC; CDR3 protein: CASSQDPNLDRGRYF
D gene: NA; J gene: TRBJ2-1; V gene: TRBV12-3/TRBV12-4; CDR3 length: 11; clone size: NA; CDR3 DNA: TGTGCCAGCAGTTTAGCCGACAAATTATTCTTC; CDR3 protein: CASSLADKLFF
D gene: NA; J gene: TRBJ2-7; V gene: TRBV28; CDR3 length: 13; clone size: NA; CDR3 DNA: TGTGCCAGCAGTACTAGGAGGAGCTACGAGCAGTACTTC; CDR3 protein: CASSTRRSYEQYF
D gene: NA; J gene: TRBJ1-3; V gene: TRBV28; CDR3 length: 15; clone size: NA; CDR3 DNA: TGTGCCAGCAGTTGGAGTACCGTCTCTGGAAACACCATATATTTT; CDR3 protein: CASSWSTVSGNTIYF
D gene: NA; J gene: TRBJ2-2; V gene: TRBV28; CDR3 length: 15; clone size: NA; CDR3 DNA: TGTGCCAGCAGGATAACAGGGAATTCAGGAGGGGAGCTGTTTTTT; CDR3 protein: CASRITGNSGGELFF
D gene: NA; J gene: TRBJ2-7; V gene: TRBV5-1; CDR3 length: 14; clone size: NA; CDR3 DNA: TGCGCCAGCAGCGCTGGCCGCGACCGCGGGGAGCAGTACTTC; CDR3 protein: CASSAGRDRGEQYF
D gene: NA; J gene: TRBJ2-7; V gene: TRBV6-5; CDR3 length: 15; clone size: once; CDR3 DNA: TGTGCCAGCAGTTACTCCTTGGGGGGAGGAAGGGAGCAGTACTTC; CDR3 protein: CASSYSLGGGREQYF
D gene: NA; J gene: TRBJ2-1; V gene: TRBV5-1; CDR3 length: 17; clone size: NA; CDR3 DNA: TGCGCCAGCAGCCTAACTCGTGCGGGCAGCGCCTACAATGAGCAGTTCTTC; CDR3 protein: CASSLTRAGSAYNEQFF
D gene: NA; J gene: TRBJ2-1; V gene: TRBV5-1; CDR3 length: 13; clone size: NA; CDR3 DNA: TGCGCCAGCAGCTCAACAGGGAGCAATGAGCAGTTCTTC; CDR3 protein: CASSSTGSNEQFF
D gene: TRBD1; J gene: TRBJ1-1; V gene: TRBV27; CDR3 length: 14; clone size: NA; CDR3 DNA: TGTGCCAGCAGTTACTCCGGGACAGCCACTGAAGCTTTCTTT; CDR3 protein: CASSYSGTATEAFF
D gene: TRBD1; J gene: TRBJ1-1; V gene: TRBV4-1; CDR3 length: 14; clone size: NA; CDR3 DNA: TGCGCCAGCAGAAACCTACAGGGGGGCACTGAAGCTTTCTTT; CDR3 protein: CASRNLQGGTEAFF
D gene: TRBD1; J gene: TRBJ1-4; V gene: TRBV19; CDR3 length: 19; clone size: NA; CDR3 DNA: TGTGCCAGTAATCAGATAAGGGACAGGGTTTTCGCAACTAATGAAAAACTGTTTTTT; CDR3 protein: CASNQIRDRVFATNEKLFF
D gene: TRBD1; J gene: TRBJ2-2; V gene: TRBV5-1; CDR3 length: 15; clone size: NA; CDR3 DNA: TGCGCCAGCAGCTTCCGACAGGGTCACACCGGGGAGCTGTTTTTT; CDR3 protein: CASSFRQGHTGELFF
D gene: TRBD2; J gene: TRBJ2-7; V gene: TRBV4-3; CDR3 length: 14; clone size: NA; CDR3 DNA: TGCGCCAGCAGCCTAGCGGGAGGGCCGCACGAGCAGTACTTC; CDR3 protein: CASSLAGGPHEQYF